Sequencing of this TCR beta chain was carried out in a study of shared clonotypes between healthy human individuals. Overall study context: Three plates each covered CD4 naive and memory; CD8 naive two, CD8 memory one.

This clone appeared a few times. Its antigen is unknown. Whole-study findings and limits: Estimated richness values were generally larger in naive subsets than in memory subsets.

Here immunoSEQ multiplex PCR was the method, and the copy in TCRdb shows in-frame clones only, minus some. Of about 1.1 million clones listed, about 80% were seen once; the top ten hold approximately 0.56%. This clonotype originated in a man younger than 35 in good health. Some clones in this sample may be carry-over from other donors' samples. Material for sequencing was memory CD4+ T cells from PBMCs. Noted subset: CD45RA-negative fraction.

The chain's CDR3 is CASSLGGLPQHF. The CDR3 DNA is TGTGCCAGCAGTTTAGGAGGCTTGCCCCAGCATTTT. The rearrangement uses TRBV28 and TRBJ1-5; D unclear. Germline CDR1 and CDR2: MDHEN and SYDVKM. Trimming took 2 bases from V and 9 from J, leaving 8 bases between them. The CDR3 runs 12 residues.